The TCR beta chain described here comes from a study of blood T cell repertoires in COVID-19. V shed 4 bases and J shed 5 bases, with 11 bases lying between them. The CDR3 has 14 amino acids. The germline V gene encodes CDR1 LNHNV and CDR2 YYDKDF (reference sequence). TCRdb's table, derived via immunoSEQ multiplex PCR, lists solely in-frame clones and lacks some. Of more than 80,000 clones listed, about 83% are singletons. Sequenced: peripheral blood. The V and J genes are TRBV15 and TRBJ1-4; D gene uncertain. This receptor was obtained from a man in his forties or fifties with active COVID-19. The CDR3 reads CATSIGVGNEKLFF. The DNA for the CDR3 is TGTGCCACCAGCATCGGGGTGGGGAATGAAAAACTGTTTTTT.